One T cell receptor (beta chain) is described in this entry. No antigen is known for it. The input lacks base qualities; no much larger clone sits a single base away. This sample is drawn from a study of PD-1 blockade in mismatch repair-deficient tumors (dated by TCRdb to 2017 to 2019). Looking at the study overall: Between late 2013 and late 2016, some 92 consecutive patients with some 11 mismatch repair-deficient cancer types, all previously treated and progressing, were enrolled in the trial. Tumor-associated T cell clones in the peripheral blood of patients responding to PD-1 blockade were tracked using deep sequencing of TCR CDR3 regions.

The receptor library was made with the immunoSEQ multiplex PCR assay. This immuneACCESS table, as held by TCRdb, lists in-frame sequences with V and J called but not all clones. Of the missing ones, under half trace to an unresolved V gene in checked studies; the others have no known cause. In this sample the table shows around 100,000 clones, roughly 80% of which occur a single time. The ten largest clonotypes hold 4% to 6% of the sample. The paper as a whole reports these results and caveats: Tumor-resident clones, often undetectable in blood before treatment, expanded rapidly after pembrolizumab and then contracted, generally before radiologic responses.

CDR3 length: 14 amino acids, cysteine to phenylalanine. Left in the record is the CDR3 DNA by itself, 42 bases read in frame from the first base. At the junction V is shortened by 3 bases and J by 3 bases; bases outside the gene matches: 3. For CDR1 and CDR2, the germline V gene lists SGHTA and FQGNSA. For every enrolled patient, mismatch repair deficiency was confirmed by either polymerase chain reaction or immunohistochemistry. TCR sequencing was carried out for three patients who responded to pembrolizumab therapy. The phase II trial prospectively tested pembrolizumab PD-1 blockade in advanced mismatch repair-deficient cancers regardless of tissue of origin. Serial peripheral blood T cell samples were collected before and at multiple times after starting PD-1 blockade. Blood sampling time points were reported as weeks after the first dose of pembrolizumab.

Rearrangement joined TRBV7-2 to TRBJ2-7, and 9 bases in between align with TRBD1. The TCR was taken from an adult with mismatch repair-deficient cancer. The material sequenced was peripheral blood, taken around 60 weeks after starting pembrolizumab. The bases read TGTGCCAGCAGCTTTGGACAGGGGAGCTACGAGCAGTACTTC. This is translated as CASSFGQGSYEQYF.